This T cell receptor beta chain derives from a study of neurological immune-mediated disorders. Germline V gene sequence: CDR1 SGHRS, CDR2 YFSETQ. This CDR3 contains 15 residues. The germline V and J ends were trimmed by 4 bases and 1 base, with 11 bases remaining between them. By 5'RACE with 10-nucleotide random UMIs, the cDNA was made. MiXCR was run by TCRdb on the 5' RACE reads, yielding one entry per CDR3 protein. The table lists 27,000 or so distinct CDR3 sequences, under 25% of them singletons. This clonotype has at least ten counts. Sequenced input: PBMCs. The V and J genes are TRBV5-1 and TRBJ2-2, with D maybe TRBD1 (5 bases). This TCR was recovered from a woman in her fifties or sixties in good health. In DNA form, the CDR3 reads TGCGCCAGCAGCCCTACAGGAATGAACACCGGGGAGCTGTTTTTT. Translating gives CASSPTGMNTGELFF.